This record concerns one T cell receptor (beta chain) sequence. Its antigen is not known. CDR1 and CDR2 from the germline V gene are SEHNR and FQNEAQ (reference sequence). The CDR3 contains 15 residues. Scientists made TCR beta cDNA using 5'RACE template switching with UMIs. TCRdb re-called the 5' RACE reads; every CDR3 protein appears as one record, without DNA. This sample's table has about 540,000 distinct CDR3 sequences. This entry is derived from a study of T cells expressing NK-cell markers. Overall study: Repertoire data for TCR beta were derived from sorted T cells (CD3+CD56+NKG2C+, CD3+CD56+NKG2C- and CD3+CD56-NKG2C+). Seven of the eight sequenced donors were HCMV-seropositive; one was seronegative.

Whole-study results and caveats: Each of six donors carried dominant NKG2C+ clonotypes accounting for roughly 1.0-7.5% of CD8+ T cells.

This TCR came from a man between 18 and 29 years old in good health. Sample: blood T cells: a sorted CD56 or NKG2C T cell subset, CD4+ or CD8+ T cells, or bulk PBMC T cells (not recorded which). The V and J genes are TRBV7-9 and TRBJ2-3. CDR3 amino acids: CASSLEFTSTDTQYF.